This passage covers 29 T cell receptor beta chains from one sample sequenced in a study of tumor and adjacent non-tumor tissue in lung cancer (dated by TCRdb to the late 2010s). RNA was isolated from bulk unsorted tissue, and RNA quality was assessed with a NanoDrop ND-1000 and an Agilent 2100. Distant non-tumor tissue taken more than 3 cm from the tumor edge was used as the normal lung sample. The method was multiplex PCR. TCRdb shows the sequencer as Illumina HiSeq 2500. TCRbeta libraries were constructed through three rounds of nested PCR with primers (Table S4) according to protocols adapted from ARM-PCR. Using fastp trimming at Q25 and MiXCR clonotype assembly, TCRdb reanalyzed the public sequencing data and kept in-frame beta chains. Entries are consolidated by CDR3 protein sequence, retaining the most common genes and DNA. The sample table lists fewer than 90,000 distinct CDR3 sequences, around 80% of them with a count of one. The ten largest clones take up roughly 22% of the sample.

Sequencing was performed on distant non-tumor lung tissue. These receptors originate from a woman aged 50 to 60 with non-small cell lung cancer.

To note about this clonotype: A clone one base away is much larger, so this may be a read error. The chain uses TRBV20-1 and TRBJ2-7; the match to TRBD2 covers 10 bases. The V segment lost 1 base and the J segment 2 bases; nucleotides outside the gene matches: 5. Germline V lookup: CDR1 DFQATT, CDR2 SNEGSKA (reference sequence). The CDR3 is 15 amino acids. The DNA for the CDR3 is TGCAGTGCTAGAGGCGGACTAGCGGTAACCTACGAGCAGTACTTC. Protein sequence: CSARGGLAVTYEQYF.

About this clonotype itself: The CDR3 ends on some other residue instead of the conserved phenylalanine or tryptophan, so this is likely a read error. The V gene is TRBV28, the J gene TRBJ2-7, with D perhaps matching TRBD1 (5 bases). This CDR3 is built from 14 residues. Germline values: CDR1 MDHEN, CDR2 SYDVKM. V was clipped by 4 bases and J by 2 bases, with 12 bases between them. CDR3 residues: CASSYRQLAYEQYL. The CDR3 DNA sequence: TGTGCCAGCAGTTACAGACAGTTAGCCTACGAGCAGTACTTG.

The CDR3 region has the DNA TGTGCCGCGAATATCCTGACACTCGAATCCTACGAGCAGTACTTC. It yields the protein CAANILTLESYEQYF. The chain joins TRBV10-3 to TRBJ2-7; D not certain. The CDR3 is made up of 15 amino acids. The V gene's germline CDR1 is ENHRY and CDR2 SYGVKD. Trimming pared 11 bases from V and 1 base from J, leaving 21 bases between.

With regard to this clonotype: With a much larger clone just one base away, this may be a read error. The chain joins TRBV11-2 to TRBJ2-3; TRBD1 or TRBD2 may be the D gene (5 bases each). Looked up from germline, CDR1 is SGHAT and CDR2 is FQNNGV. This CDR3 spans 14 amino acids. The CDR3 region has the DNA TGTGCCGGCAGCTCGGGACGGGTCAAGGGTACGCAGTATTTT. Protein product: CAGSSGRVKGTQYF.

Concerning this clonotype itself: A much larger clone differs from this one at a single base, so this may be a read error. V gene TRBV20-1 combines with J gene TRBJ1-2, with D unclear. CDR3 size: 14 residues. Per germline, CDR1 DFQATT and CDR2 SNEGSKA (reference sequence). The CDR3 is CSAREEVESYGYSF. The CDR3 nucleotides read TGCAGTGCTAGAGAGGAGGTAGAGAGCTATGGCTACTCCTTC.

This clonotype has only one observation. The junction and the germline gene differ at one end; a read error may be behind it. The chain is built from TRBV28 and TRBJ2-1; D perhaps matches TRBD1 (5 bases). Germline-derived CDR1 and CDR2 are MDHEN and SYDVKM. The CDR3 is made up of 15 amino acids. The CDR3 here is CASSLVTERYNEQFF. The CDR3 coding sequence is TGTGCAAGCAGTCTCGTGACAGAACGTTACAATGAGCAGTTCTTC.

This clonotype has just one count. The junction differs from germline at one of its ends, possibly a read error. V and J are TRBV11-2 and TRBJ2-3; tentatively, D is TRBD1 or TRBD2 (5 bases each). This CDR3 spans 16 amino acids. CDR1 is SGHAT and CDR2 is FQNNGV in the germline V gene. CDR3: CASSLWGQIATDTLYF. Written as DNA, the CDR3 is TGCGCCAGCAGCTTGTGGGGCCAGATAGCGACAGATACGCTGTATTTT.

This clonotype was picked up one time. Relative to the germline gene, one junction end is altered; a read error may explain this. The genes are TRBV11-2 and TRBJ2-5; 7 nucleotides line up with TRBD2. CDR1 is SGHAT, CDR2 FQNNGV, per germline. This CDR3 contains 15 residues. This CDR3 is CASCLEIGGRETQYF. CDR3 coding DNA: TGTGCCAGCTGCTTAGAGATTGGCGGGAGAGAGACCCAATACTTC. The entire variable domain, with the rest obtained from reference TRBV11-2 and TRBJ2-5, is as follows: EAGVAQSPRYKIIEKRQSVAFWCNPISGHATLYWYQQILGQGPKLLIQFQNNGVVDDSQLPKDRFSAERLKGVDSTLKIQPAKLEDSAVYLCASCLEIGGRETQYFGPGTRLLVL.

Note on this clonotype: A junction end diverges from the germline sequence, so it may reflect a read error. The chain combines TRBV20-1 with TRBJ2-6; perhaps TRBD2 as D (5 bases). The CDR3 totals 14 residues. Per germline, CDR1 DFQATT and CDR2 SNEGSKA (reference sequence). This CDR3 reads CSTSTRDRANVLTF. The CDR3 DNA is TGCAGTACTAGTACCCGGGATAGGGCCAACGTCCTGACTTTC.

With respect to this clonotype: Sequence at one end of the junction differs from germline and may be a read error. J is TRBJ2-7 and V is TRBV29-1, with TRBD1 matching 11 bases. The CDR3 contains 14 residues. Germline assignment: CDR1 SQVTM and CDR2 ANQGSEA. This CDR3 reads CSVERTGGPNEQYF. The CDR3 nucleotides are TGCAGCGTTGAGAGGACAGGGGGCCCCAACGAGCAGTATTTC.

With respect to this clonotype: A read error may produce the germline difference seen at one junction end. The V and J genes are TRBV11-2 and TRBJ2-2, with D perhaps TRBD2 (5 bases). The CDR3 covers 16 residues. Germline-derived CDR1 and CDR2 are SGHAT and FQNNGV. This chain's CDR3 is CASSLERSSATGELVF. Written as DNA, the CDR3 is TGCGCCAGCAGCTTAGAAAGGTCTTCGGCAACCGGGGAGCTGGTTTTT.

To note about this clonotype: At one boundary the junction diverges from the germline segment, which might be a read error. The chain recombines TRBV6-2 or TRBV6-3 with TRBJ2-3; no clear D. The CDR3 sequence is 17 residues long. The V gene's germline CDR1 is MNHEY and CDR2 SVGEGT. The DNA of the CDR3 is TGTGTCAGCAGTTACCCTGGGATGGAAGCCTACACAGATACGCAGTATTTT. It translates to CVSSYPGMEAYTDTQYF.

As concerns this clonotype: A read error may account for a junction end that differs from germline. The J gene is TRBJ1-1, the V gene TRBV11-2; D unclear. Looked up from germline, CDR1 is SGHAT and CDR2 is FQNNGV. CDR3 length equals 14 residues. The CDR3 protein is CVSSLLMLGTEAFF. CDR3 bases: TGCGTCAGCAGCTTGCTAATGCTAGGAACTGAAGCTTTCTTT.

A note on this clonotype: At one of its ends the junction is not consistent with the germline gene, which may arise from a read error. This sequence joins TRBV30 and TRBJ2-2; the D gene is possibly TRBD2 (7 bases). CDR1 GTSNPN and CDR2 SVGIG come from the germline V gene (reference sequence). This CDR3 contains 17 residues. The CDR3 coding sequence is TGTACCTGGAGCGGGGCGGCCACAGGGTTTCGGATCGGGGAGCTGTTTTTT. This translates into CTWSGAATGFRIGELFF.

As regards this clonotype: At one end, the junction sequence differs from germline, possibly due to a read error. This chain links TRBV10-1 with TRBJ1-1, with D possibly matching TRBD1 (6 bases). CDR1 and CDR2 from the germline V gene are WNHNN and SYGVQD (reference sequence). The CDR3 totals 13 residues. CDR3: CASSPDRCAEASF. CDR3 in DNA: TGCGCCAGCAGCCCCGACAGGTGCGCTGAAGCTTCCTTT.

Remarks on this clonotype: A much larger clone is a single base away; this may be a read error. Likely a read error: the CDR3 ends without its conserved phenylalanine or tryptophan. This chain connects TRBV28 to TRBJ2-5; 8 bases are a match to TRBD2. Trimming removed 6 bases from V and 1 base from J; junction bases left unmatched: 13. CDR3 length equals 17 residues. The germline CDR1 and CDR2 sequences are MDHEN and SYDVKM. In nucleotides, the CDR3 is TGTGCCAGCAGCCCGGAACCACCGGGGGGGTTCCAAGAGACCCAGTACTTA. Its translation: CASSPEPPGGFQETQYL.

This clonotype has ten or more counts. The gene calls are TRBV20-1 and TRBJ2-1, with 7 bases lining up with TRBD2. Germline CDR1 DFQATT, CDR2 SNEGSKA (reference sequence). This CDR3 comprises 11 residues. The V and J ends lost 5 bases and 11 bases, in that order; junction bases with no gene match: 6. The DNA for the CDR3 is TGCAGTGCTTCCTCTAGCGGAAAGCAGTTCTTC. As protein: CSASSSGKQFF.

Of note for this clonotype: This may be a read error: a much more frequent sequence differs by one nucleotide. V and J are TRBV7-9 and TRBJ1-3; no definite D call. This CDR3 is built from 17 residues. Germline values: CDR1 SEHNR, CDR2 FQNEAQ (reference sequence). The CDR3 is CASSSGRGPASGNAIYF. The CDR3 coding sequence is TGTGCCAGCAGCTCCGGGAGAGGGCCTGCATCTGGAAACGCCATATATTTT.

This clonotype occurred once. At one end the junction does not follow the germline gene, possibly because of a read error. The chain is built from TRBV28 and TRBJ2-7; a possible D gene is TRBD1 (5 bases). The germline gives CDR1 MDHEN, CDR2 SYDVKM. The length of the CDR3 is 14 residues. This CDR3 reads CSSRRDSNDYEQYF. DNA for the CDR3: TGTTCCAGCAGGCGTGACAGTAATGACTACGAGCAGTACTTC.

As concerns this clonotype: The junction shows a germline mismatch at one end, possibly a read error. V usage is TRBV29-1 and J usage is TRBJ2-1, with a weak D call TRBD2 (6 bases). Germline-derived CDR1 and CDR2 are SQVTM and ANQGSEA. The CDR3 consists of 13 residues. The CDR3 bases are TGTAGCGTAACGCCGGACTATCGGAATGAGCAGTTCTTC. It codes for CSVTPDYRNEQFF.

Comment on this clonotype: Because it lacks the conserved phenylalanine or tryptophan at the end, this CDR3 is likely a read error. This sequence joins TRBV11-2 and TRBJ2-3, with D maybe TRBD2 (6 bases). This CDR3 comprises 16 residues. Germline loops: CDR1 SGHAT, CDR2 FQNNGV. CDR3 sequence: CASSLWGQLAIDTQYL. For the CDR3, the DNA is TGTGCTAGCAGCTTGTGGGGCCAGCTAGCGATAGATACGCAGTATCTT.

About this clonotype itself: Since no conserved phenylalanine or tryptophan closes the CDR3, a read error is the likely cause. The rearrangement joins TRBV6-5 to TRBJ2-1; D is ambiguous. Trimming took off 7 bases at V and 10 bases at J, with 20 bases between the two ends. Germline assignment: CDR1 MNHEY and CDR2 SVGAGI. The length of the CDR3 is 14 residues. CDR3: CASNTYSDRAEQFL. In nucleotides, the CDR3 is TGTGCCAGCAATACGTACTCAGATCGGGCCGAGCAGTTCTTG.

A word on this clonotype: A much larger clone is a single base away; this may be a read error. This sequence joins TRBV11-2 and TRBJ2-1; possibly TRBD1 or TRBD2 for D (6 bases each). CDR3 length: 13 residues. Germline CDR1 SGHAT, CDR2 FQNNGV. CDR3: CVSSLEWGAEQFF. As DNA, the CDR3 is TGTGTCAGCAGCTTAGAGTGGGGGGCTGAGCAGTTCTTC.

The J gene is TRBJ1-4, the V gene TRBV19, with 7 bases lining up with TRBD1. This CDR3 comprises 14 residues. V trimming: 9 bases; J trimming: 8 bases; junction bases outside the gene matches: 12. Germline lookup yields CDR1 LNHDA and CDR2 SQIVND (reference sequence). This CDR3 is CASQGQTVQEKLFF. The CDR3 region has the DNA TGTGCCAGCCAGGGACAGACGGTACAAGAAAAACTGTTTTTT.

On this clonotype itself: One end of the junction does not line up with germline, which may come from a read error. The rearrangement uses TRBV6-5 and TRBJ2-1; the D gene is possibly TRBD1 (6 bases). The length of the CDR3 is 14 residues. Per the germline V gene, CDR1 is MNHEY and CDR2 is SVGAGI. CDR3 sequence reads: CASRLGTIYNEQFF. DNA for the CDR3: TGTGCCAGCAGACTAGGGACAATCTACAATGAGCAATTCTTC.

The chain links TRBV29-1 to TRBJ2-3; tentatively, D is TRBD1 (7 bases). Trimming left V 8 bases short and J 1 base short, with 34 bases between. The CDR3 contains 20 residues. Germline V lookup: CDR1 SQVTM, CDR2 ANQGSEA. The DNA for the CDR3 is TGCAGCACTGGAGATCTAGAAGGGTGGACAGGAGGGTTTGGCACAGATACGCAGTATTTT. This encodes CSTGDLEGWTGGFGTDTQYF.

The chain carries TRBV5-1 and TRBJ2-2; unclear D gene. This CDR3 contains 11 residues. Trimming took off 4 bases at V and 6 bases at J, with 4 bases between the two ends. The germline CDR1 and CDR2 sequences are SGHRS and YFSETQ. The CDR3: CASSRAGELFF. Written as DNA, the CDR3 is TGCGCCAGCAGCAGGGCCGGGGAGCTGTTTTTT.

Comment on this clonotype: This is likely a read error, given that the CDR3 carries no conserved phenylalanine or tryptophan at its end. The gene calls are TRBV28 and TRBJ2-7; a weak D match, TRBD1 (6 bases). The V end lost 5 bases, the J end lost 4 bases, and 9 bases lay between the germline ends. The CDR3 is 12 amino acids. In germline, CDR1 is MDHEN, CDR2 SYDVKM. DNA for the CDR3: TGTGCCAGCAGTCCACAGGGTTACGAGCAGTACTAC. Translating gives CASSPQGYEQYY.

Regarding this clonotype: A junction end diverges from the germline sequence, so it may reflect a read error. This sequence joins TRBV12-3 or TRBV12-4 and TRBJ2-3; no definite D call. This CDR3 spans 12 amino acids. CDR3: CASSLNTDTLYF. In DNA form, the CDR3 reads TGTGCTAGCAGTTTGAACACAGATACGCTGTATTTT.